This TCR beta chain was sequenced in a study of T cell responses to AZD1222 COVID-19 vaccine. Study-wide results and limits: The breadth and depth of Spike-specific TCRs increased once two AZD1222 doses had been given. Dominant at 160-218 and 743-854, vaccine-associated CD4 TCRs also spanned spike. Clonal diversity was possibly underestimated; the donors were predominantly white British and more often female.

The germline gives CDR1 ENHRY, CDR2 SYGVKD. This CDR3 spans 12 amino acids. V dropped 10 bases and J dropped 0 bases, with 10 bases sitting between them. Some clones are missing from TCRdb's copy, which holds only in-frame ones; the method was immunoSEQ multiplex PCR. The profile shows fewer than 200,000 clones, 80% to 90% of them singletons. About this clone: Its antigen is not identified.

The receptor comes from an adult who received the MenACWY meningococcal vaccine as a control. Sequencing used peripheral blood, obtained 28 days after the second dose of the MenACWY control vaccine. The J gene is TRBJ2-7, the V gene TRBV10-3; D uncertain. CDR3 sequence (DNA): TGTGCCACGTCCGGCAGCTCCTACGAGCAGTACTTC. Translating it yields CATSGSSYEQYF.